A single TCR beta chain is shown here with its context. Its cognate antigen is unknown. A much larger clone differs from this one at a single base, so this may be a read error. This sample is drawn from a study of tumor-infiltrating lymphocytes in primary liver carcinoma. Whole-study results and caveats: Only about 7.5-24% of top clones appeared in all five tumor regions. Blood's top-250-clone fraction was significantly lower than that of tumors (p = 0.039).

Co-extraction of RNA and DNA was performed on roughly 17-32 mg of unsorted bulk tissue. Every tumor yielded five separate sampled regions. The researchers produced TCR beta cDNA from 500 to 550 ng total RNA with a constant-region primer. Three nested multiplex PCR rounds, a slightly modified ARM-PCR method, built the TCR beta libraries. Running 9 to 11 cycles apiece, the first two PCR rounds relied on TRBV1-TRBV30 forward primers together with a C-beta reverse primer. In TCRdb, the multiplex PCR reads were re-called with MiXCR into one record per CDR3 protein. In the table there are about 35,000 distinct CDR3 sequences, roughly four fifths of which are singletons. V was trimmed by 2 bases and J by 6 bases, leaving 9 bases between them. The length of the CDR3 is 13 residues. Germline V gives CDR1 SGDLS, CDR2 YYNGEE.

This chain connects TRBV9 to TRBJ2-1; D is unclear. Sequenced material: liver tumor tissue from sampling region 4. This sample's subset: tumor region T4, right-lateral pole. The clonotype originates from a man aged 35-49 years with primary liver carcinoma and hepatitis B virus infection. CDR3 DNA sequence: TGTGCCAGCAGCGTGGCTAACGGCAATGAGCAGTTCTTC. Its protein is CASSVANGNEQFF.